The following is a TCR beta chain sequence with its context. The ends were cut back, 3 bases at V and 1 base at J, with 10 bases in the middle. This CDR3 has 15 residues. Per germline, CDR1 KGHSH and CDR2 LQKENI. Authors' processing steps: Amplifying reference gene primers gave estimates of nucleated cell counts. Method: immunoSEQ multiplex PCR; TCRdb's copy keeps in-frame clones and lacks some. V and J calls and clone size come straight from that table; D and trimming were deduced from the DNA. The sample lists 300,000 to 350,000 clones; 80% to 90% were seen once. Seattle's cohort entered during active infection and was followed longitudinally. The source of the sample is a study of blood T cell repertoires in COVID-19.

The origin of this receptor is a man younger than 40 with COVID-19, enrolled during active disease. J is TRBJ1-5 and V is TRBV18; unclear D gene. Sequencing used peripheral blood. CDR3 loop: CASSPGRSSNQPQHF. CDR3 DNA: TGTGCCAGCTCACCCGGGAGGTCGAGCAATCAGCCCCAGCATTTT. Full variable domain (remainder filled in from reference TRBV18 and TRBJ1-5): NAGVMQNPRHLVRRRGQEARLRCSPMKGHSHVYWYRQLPEEGLKFMVYLQKENIIDESGMPKERFSAEFPKEGPSILRIQQVVRGDSAAYFCASSPGRSSNQPQHFGDGTRLSIL.